This record concerns one T cell receptor (beta chain) sequence. One end of the junction fails to match germline, which may point to a read error. The data are from a study of patients and donors after allogeneic stem cell transplantation. A single record per CDR3 protein comes from TCRdb applying MiXCR to the RT-PCR reads. This sample has approximately 150,000 distinct CDR3 sequences, with approximately 40% found just once. This CDR3 spans 11 amino acids. Germline-derived CDR1 and CDR2 are MNHEY and SVGEGT. This TCR was recovered from a human donor who was either an allogeneic HSCT recipient or a stem cell or donor lymphocyte infusion donor (not recorded which). It is not recorded whose cells these are; they may come from a transplant donor. Sequencing was performed on blood, either unsorted or a sorted T cell fraction (not recorded which). The V call is TRBV6-2 or TRBV6-3, the J call TRBJ1-2; D might be TRBD1 (5 bases). The CDR3 DNA reads as TGTGCCAGCAGTCATACCAGGGAGAAGGCCTTC. Translating gives CASSHTREKAF.